A selection of T cell receptor beta chains follows, all from one sample in a study of T cell clonotyping in hematopoietic cell transplantation. The table came from immunoSEQ multiplex PCR; TCRdb's copy has only in-frame clones and leaves some out. The profile covers 15,000 to 20,000 clones, with over 75% appearing a single time and around 3.9% taken by the ten largest. This specimen consisted of PBMCs, obtained 100 days after allogeneic stem cell transplant. Receptor source: a male patient aged 55 to 70 who had an allogeneic stem cell transplant from a related donor, so the T cells may come from the graft donor. Some clones in this sample may be carry-over from other donors' samples. Each CDR3 is given with its conserved first and last residue. D genes are given only for firm matches. A clone size is listed for some rows: how often the clone was seen (once, few, many), or a class if it is expanded.

CDR3	DNA	size	D	J	length	V
CSVGTGASQYF	TGCAGCGTGGGGACAGGCGCCTCGCAGTACTTC	-	TRBD1	TRBJ2-4	11	TRBV29-1
CASSATDPGGTIYNEQFF	TGTGCCAGCAGCGCAACCGATCCGGGGGGCACTATATACAATGAGCAGTTCTTC	-	-	TRBJ2-1	18	TRBV9
CASSRRRLGSTEAFF	TGTGCCAGCAGTCGACGGAGGTTGGGGAGCACTGAAGCTTTCTTT	-	-	TRBJ1-1	15	TRBV28
CASSGQINTGELFF	TGCGCCAGCAGCGGACAGATCAACACCGGGGAGCTGTTTTTT	few	-	TRBJ2-2	14	TRBV10-1
CASSYSIKNHEQYF	TGTGCCAGCAGTTACTCGATCAAGAACCACGAGCAGTACTTC	-	-	TRBJ2-7	14	TRBV6-5
CATAGTSGGAGQETQYF	TGTGCCACCGCCGGGACTAGCGGGGGGGCGGGCCAAGAGACCCAGTACTTC	once	TRBD2	TRBJ2-5	17	TRBV10-3
CASSAVGLTNYGYTF	TGTGCCAGTAGTGCCGTTGGGCTGACTAACTATGGCTACACCTTC	-	-	TRBJ1-2	15	TRBV19
CASPSELAGVLETQYF	TGTGCCAGTCCCTCGGAACTAGCGGGGGTCTTGGAGACCCAGTACTTC	-	TRBD2	TRBJ2-5	16	TRBV19
CASSLSLGRAEAFF	TGTGCCAGCAGCTTGTCCTTGGGGAGGGCTGAAGCTTTCTTT	-	-	TRBJ1-1	14	TRBV5-6
CASSLTRQGALSF	TGTGCCAGCAGTTTAACCCGACAGGGGGCTTTATCGTTC	once	TRBD1	TRBJ1-2	13	TRBV28
CAPGGRGVQETQYF	TGTGCCCCGGGGGGGCGGGGGGTCCAAGAGACCCAGTACTTC	-	TRBD2	TRBJ2-5	14	TRBV6-7
CASSIAPGYHYGYTF	TGTGCCAGTAGTATAGCCCCAGGGTATCACTATGGCTACACCTTC	few	-	TRBJ1-2	15	TRBV19
CASSAYPPGVEETQYF	TGTGCCAGCAGCGCCTATCCGCCGGGTGTGGAAGAGACCCAGTACTTC	-	-	TRBJ2-5	16	TRBV9
CASSFRQGDSPLHF	TGTGCCAGCAGTTTCCGACAGGGAGACTCACCCCTCCACTTT	-	TRBD1	TRBJ1-6	14	TRBV7-6
CASSDTGYSNQPQHF	TGTGCCAGCAGTGACACGGGTTATAGCAATCAGCCCCAGCATTTT	-	-	TRBJ1-5	15	TRBV6-1
CASSLGGQNYGYTF	TGTGCCAGCAGCTTAGGGGGCCAGAACTATGGCTACACCTTC	few	-	TRBJ1-2	14	TRBV11-2
CASRFSGGANEQFF	TGTGCCAGCAGGTTTAGCGGGGGGGCCAATGAGCAGTTCTTC	-	TRBD2	TRBJ2-1	14	TRBV27
CSVLSPTSHNEQFF	TGCAGCGTTCTTAGCCCTACTAGCCACAATGAGCAGTTCTTC	-	-	TRBJ2-1	14	TRBV29-1
CARIIRATEAFF	TGTGCCAGAATTATACGCGCCACTGAAGCTTTCTTT	-	-	TRBJ1-1	12	TRBV21-1
CASRAASREQYF	TGTGCCAGCAGAGCGGCCTCCAGGGAGCAGTACTTC	-	-	TRBJ2-7	12	TRBV28
CASSLLTGEAYEQYF	TGTGCCAGCAGCTTACTAACAGGGGAAGCCTACGAGCAGTACTTC	-	TRBD1	TRBJ2-7	15	TRBV7-8
CASSQTRDRGNYGYTF	TGCGCCAGCAGCCAAACTAGGGACAGGGGTAACTATGGCTACACCTTC	-	TRBD1	TRBJ1-2	16	TRBV4-3
CASSQGSGGGGYEKLFF	TGCGCCAGCAGCCAAGGGTCAGGGGGCGGGGGATATGAAAAACTGTTTTTT	-	TRBD1	TRBJ1-4	17	TRBV4-1
CASSEGGGSYYGYTF	TGTGCCAGCAGTGAAGGCGGGGGGTCTTACTATGGCTACACCTTC	-	-	TRBJ1-2	15	TRBV6-1
CASSLEAGDYRAQYF	TGTGCCAGCAGCTTAGAGGCAGGGGACTACCGGGCCCAGTACTTC	-	-	TRBJ2-5	15	TRBV7-2
CASSSLKRAGDNTGELFF	TGTGCCAGCAGCTCACTGAAGAGGGCGGGGGATAACACCGGGGAGCTGTTTTTT	once	TRBD2	TRBJ2-2	18	TRBV5-6
CASSQVTFYEQYF	TGCGCCAGCAGCCAAGTTACCTTCTACGAGCAGTACTTC	-	-	TRBJ2-7	13	TRBV4-3
CASSPRDGNYGYTF	TGTGCCAGCAGCCCTCGGGACGGTAACTATGGCTACACCTTC	-	-	TRBJ1-2	14	TRBV27